The 18 T cell receptor beta chains listed next were all sequenced from one sample in a study. Some clones are missing from TCRdb's copy, which holds only in-frame ones; the method was immunoSEQ multiplex PCR. The sample yields 60,000 to 75,000 clones, 85% to 95% seen once. The sequenced sample consisted of PBMCs. Every receptor here comes from a man in his forties with rheumatoid arthritis.

The chain recombines TRBV7-2 with TRBJ2-1, with 12 nucleotides matching TRBD2. The trim removed 4 bases at V and 10 bases at J, leaving 17 bases unmatched. This CDR3 has 18 amino acids. Germline V CDR1 and CDR2: SGHTA, FQGNSA. The CDR3 spells CASSSPRYPSGRAWEQFF. The CDR3 bases are TGTGCCAGCAGCTCACCCCGTTATCCTAGCGGGAGGGCGTGGGAGCAGTTCTTC.

The chain is built from TRBV3-1 (or the pseudogene TRBV3-2) and TRBJ1-6, with no clear D. Trimming shortened V by 0 bases and J by 14 bases, and 11 bases separated the two germline ends. The CDR3 is 13 residues long. Germline loops: CDR1 LGHDT, CDR2 YNNKEL (reference sequence). CDR3 residues: CASSQERRSALHF. The CDR3 nucleotides read TGTGCCAGCAGCCAAGAGCGGAGATCCGCCCTCCACTTT.

The J gene is TRBJ1-2, the V gene TRBV5-1, with a tentative D call TRBD1 (5 bases). The V end lost 1 base, the J end lost 8 bases, and 21 bases lay between the germline ends. The length of the CDR3 is 16 residues. Looked up from germline, CDR1 is SGHRS and CDR2 is YFSETQ. CDR3 residues: CASSLWTHSQGNGYTF. The CDR3 nucleotides read TGCGCCAGCAGCTTGTGGACACACTCCCAAGGCAACGGCTACACCTTC.

The chain uses TRBV7-9 and TRBJ2-5; unclear D gene. The germline V and J ends were trimmed by 1 base and 1 base, with 7 bases remaining between them. Germline V lookup: CDR1 SEHNR, CDR2 FQNEAQ (reference sequence). This CDR3 has 14 residues. The CDR3 spells CASSLGAGQETQYF. The CDR3 bases are TGTGCCAGCAGCTTAGGAGCAGGCCAAGAGACCCAGTACTTC. The whole variable domain, filled in from reference TRBV7-9 and TRBJ2-5, reads DTGVSQNPRHKITKRGQNVTFRCDPISEHNRLYWYRQTLGQGPEFLTYFQNEAQLEKSRLLSDRFSAERPKGSFSTLEIQRTEQGDSAMYLCASSLGAGQETQYFGPGTRLLVL.

This chain links TRBV19 with TRBJ2-4; D is uncertain. V was cut by 0 bases and J by 1 base, with 10 bases left in between. Germline assignment: CDR1 LNHDA and CDR2 SQIVND (reference sequence). The CDR3 is 16 amino acids. The DNA of the CDR3 is TGTGCCAGTAGTATAGATCAGAGAAGGGCCAAAAACATTCAGTACTTC. Its protein is CASSIDQRRAKNIQYF.

The count of this clone is one. This chain connects TRBV19 to TRBJ1-3, with a weak D call TRBD1 (5 bases). V shed 9 bases and J shed 0 bases, with 9 bases lying between them. Germline V gives CDR1 LNHDA, CDR2 SQIVND (reference sequence). The CDR3 sequence is 13 residues long. This CDR3 reads CARRDGSGNTIYF. CDR3 nucleotides: TGTGCCAGGAGGGACGGCTCTGGAAACACCATATATTTT. The whole variable domain, filled in from reference TRBV19 and TRBJ1-3, reads DGGITQSPKYLFRKEGQNVTLSCEQNLNHDAMYWYRQDPGQGLRLIYYSQIVNDFQKGDIAEGYSVSREKKESFPLTVTSAQKNPTAFYLCARRDGSGNTIYFGEGSWLTVV.

The J gene is TRBJ1-4, the V gene TRBV2; D unclear. This CDR3 contains 13 residues. V was pared by 6 bases and J by 7 bases, with 12 bases between. Germline V gene sequence: CDR1 SNHLY, CDR2 FYNNEI. The CDR3 nucleotides are TGTGCCAGCAGGCAATCCTCGTCTGAAAAACTGTTTTTT. Protein product: CASRQSSSEKLFF.

The chain combines TRBV6-5 with TRBJ2-2; D possibly corresponds to TRBD2 (5 bases). CDR1 is MNHEY, CDR2 SVGAGI, per germline. V dropped 6 bases and J dropped 1 base, with 12 bases sitting between them. The CDR3 extends over 15 amino acids. The CDR3 bases are TGTGCCAGCAGGACACTAGTTTGGAACACCGGGGAGCTGTTTTTT. Its protein is CASRTLVWNTGELFF.

This chain uses TRBV5-1 with TRBJ1-2; TRBD1 aligns across 10 bases. The CDR3 loop spans 18 amino acids. Per germline, CDR1 SGHRS and CDR2 YFSETQ. Trimming removed 0 bases from V and 3 bases from J; junction bases left unmatched: 11. CDR3 loop: CASSLAATGGAMDYGYTF. In nucleotides, the CDR3 is TGCGCCAGCAGCTTGGCCGCGACAGGGGGCGCGATGGACTATGGCTACACCTTC.

J is TRBJ2-3 and V is TRBV5-1; D is possibly TRBD1 or TRBD2 (5 bases each). The germline gives CDR1 SGHRS, CDR2 YFSETQ. This CDR3 is 15 amino acids long. Trimming removed 4 bases at V and 0 bases at J, with 12 bases between. CDR3 residues: CASSMSGASTDTQYF. CDR3 in DNA: TGCGCCAGCAGCATGTCCGGGGCTAGCACAGATACGCAGTATTTT.

This rearrangement joins TRBV24-1 to TRBJ2-1; D unresolved. Trimming took off 0 bases at V and 4 bases at J, with 12 bases between the two ends. This CDR3 is built from 16 residues. Germline-derived CDR1 and CDR2 are KGHDR and SFDVKD. CDR3 in amino acids: CATSDLRAASYNEQFF. CDR3 coding DNA: TGTGCCACCAGTGATTTGAGGGCAGCGTCGTACAATGAGCAGTTCTTC.

V and J are TRBV19 and TRBJ2-7; perhaps TRBD1 as D (6 bases). The CDR3 is 12 residues long. Germline V gene sequence: CDR1 LNHDA, CDR2 SQIVND (reference sequence). Deletions cut 4 bases from V and 2 bases from J, with 6 bases between. This chain's CDR3 is CASSNRAYEQYF. DNA of the CDR3: TGTGCCAGTAGTAACAGGGCCTACGAGCAGTACTTC.

This clone was found once. This chain uses TRBV7-9 with TRBJ2-7; TRBD1 might be the D (6 bases). The CDR3 sequence is 14 residues long. The V and J ends lost 5 bases and 0 bases respectively, with 11 bases between them. Germline lookup yields CDR1 SEHNR and CDR2 FQNEAQ (reference sequence). CDR3 loop: CASSLPTGSYEQYF. The CDR3 nucleotides read TGTGCCAGCAGCCTTCCGACAGGCTCCTACGAGCAGTACTTC.

The chain recombines TRBV7-9 with TRBJ1-2; D unresolved. Trimming removed 5 bases at V and 6 bases at J, with 10 bases between. The CDR3 spans 12 residues. Germline-derived CDR1 and CDR2 are SEHNR and FQNEAQ (reference sequence). In nucleotides, the CDR3 is TGTGCCAGCAGCGTAAGTGTCGATGGCTACACCTTC. It is translated as CASSVSVDGYTF.

The rearrangement uses TRBV29-1 and TRBJ2-5; 9 bases align to TRBD2. V trimming: 4 bases; J trimming: 5 bases; junction bases outside the gene matches: 8. The CDR3 spans 14 residues. Germline CDR1 SQVTM, CDR2 ANQGSEA. The chain's CDR3 is CSVGSGRSAETQYF. CDR3 in DNA: TGCAGCGTTGGTAGCGGGAGAAGTGCGGAGACCCAGTACTTC.

This chain uses TRBV6-2 or TRBV6-3 with TRBJ1-5; the match to TRBD1 covers 7 bases. CDR3 size: 15 residues. The germline gives CDR1 MNHEY, CDR2 SVGEGT. V shed 6 bases and J 4 bases; nucleotides not matched to a gene: 9. CDR3 in DNA: TGTGCCAGCAGCCCAGACAGGGTCGGAAATCAGCCCCAGCATTTT. Residues: CASSPDRVGNQPQHF.

This clone was seen a single time. The chain couples TRBV6-5 to TRBJ1-1; possible D gene TRBD1, 5 bases. The CDR3 runs 11 residues. Trimming shortened V by 10 bases and J by 7 bases, and 13 bases separated the two germline ends. Looked up from germline, CDR1 is MNHEY and CDR2 is SVGAGI. In nucleotides, the CDR3 is TGTGCCAACCGTTGGGACCGTGAAGCTTTCTTT. Translation gives CANRWDREAFF.

The chain carries TRBV24-1 and TRBJ2-1; the D is unclear. Germline assignment: CDR1 KGHDR and CDR2 SFDVKD. The CDR3 contains 15 residues. V lost 3 bases, J lost 10 bases, and 18 bases lay in between. The CDR3 spells CATSDGSRSGVEQFF. The CDR3 nucleotides read TGTGCCACCAGTGATGGAAGTCGCTCGGGTGTCGAGCAGTTCTTC.